This TCR beta chain is from a study of type 1 and type 2 diabetes patients. Amplification started from genomic DNA. A primer set of 30 forward and 13 reverse primers amplified the CDR3. Via MiXCR, TCRdb re-called the multiplex PCR reads, giving one row per CDR3 protein. The sample carries about 270,000 distinct CDR3 sequences, approximately 45% recorded once. V was pared by 8 bases and J by 6 bases, with 15 bases of the junction left unmatched. Looked up from germline, CDR1 is KGHSH and CDR2 is LQKENI. This CDR3 is built from 15 residues. The sequence was collected from a man aged 18 to 30 with type 2 diabetes. Sequenced: peripheral blood mononuclear cells (PBMCs). The chain joins TRBV18 to TRBJ1-1; 7 bases fit TRBD1. DNA of the CDR3: TGTGCCAGCAGTTTAGCTGACAGGGCAAAGTCTGAAGCTTTCTTT. Its translation is CASSLADRAKSEAFF.